Listed below are T cell receptor beta chains from one sample, sequenced in a study of T cell repertoires in cytomegalovirus infection. These receptors have no identified antigens. TCRdb re-called the reads with MiXCR, one entry per CDR3 protein. The sample has roughly 990,000 distinct CDR3 sequences, around 32% seen once; the top ten hold 11% to 15%. The sequencing used cultured CD8+ T cells from PBMCs, collected from culture after CMV antigen stimulation. These receptors were taken from a human donor in good health (CMV status not recorded). Some clones in this sample may be carry-over from other donors' samples. The CDR3 runs from the conserved cysteine through the conserved F or W. The D gene is left open where the match is weak. Clone sizes are given selectively: once, few, many, or a class where the clone is expanded.

>many|-|TRBJ1-1|TRBV7-9
TGTGCCAGCAGCCTCCCTCAGGGGCCCGGGGCCACTGAAGCTTTCTTT
CASSLPQGPGATEAFF
>few|-|TRBJ2-1|TRBV14
TGTGCCAGCAGCCCCCTCCCGGAATCCTACAATGAGCAGTTCTTC
CASSPLPESYNEQFF
>-|-|TRBJ1-2|TRBV27
TGTGCCAGCAGTTCCTGGGACCTCCCTAACTATGGCTACACCTTC
CASSSWDLPNYGYTF
>-|TRBD1|TRBJ2-3|TRBV10-3
TGTGCCATCAGTGACCGGACAGGGGAATCCCACACAGATACGCAGTATTTT
CAISDRTGESHTDTQYF
>-|-|TRBJ2-5|TRBV7-6
TGTGCCAGCAACCATCGTGGGGGGCTTGAGACCCAGTACTTC
CASNHRGGLETQYF
>many|-|TRBJ1-5|TRBV7-2
TGTGCCAGCAGCCCCTTGGGGGGAGGAAGCAATCAGCCCCAGCATTTT
CASSPLGGGSNQPQHF
>few|TRBD2|TRBJ2-3|TRBV6-1
TGTGCCAGCAGTGCGACTAGCGGGGGGTATTTAACAGATACGCAGTATTTT
CASSATSGGYLTDTQYF
>-|-|TRBJ2-3|TRBV7-9
TGTGCCAGCAGACAGTCCCCGGAGGCAGATACGCAGTATTTT
CASRQSPEADTQYF
>-|-|TRBJ1-2|TRBV6-5
TGTGCCAGCAAGTCCACGAACTATGGCTACACCTTC
CASKSTNYGYTF
>-|-|TRBJ2-1|TRBV4-2
TGTGCCAGCAGCCCCGGCCCCCAGAGCTCCTACAATGAGCAGTTCTTC
CASSPGPQSSYNEQFF
>-|-|TRBJ2-5|TRBV24-1
TGTGCCACCAGTGACTCGGTCTTGGGTGGGACCCAGTACTTC
CATSDSVLGGTQYF
>few|-|TRBJ2-7|TRBV27
TGTGCCAGCACCCTATTGGGGATGAGCAACTACGAGCAGTACTTC
CASTLLGMSNYEQYF
>-|-|TRBJ1-4|TRBV12-3/TRBV12-4
TGTGCCAGCAGCCCGAGAGGAGATTCAACTAATGAAAAACTGTTTTTT
CASSPRGDSTNEKLFF
>-|-|TRBJ1-2|TRBV4-1
TGCGCCAGCAGCCAGGAGCTCGTTCTCTATGGCTACACCTTC
CASSQELVLYGYTF
>-|-|TRBJ1-2|TRBV28
TGTGCCAGCCGGGACTACCCATTGTTAATGCATGGCTACACCTTC
CASRDYPLLMHGYTF
>-|-|TRBJ1-1|TRBV12-3/TRBV12-4
TGTGCCAGCAGTTTAGCAGAATGGAACACTGAAGCTTTCTTT
CASSLAEWNTEAFF
>-|TRBD1|TRBJ1-4|TRBV12-3/TRBV12-4
TGTGCCAGCAGTTCCGGCACAGGGGTCCATGAAAAACTGTTTTTT
CASSSGTGVHEKLFF
>medium-sized|TRBD2|TRBJ2-3|TRBV7-2
TGTGCCCTGGGGCCGGGGGGGGTTGGTACGCAGTATTTT
CALGPGGVGTQYF
>-|-|TRBJ2-3|TRBV24-1
TGTGCCACCAGTGCTAGCAGGGGTGCAGATACGCAGTATTTT
CATSASRGADTQYF
>-|TRBD1|TRBJ2-2|TRBV6-2/TRBV6-3
TGTGCCAGCAGTTCCCGGGACAGGGTGAACACCGGGGAGCTGTTTTTT
CASSSRDRVNTGELFF
>few|-|TRBJ2-1|TRBV7-9
TGTGCCAGCAGCTTAGAGACGGGGGGCCTGTACAATGAGCAGTTCTTC
CASSLETGGLYNEQFF
>-|TRBD1|TRBJ1-4|TRBV10-2
TGCGCCAGCTCCAACGGACAGGTCGCTAATGAAAAACTGTTTTTT
CASSNGQVANEKLFF
>few|-|TRBJ1-4|TRBV29-1
TGCAGCGGGAAGGTTAAGGGGAATGAAAAACTGTTTTTT
CSGKVKGNEKLFF
>-|-|TRBJ2-1|TRBV13
TGTGCCAGCAGCCCGAGGGGGGGAAGCACTGGGAATGAGCAGTTCTTC
CASSPRGGSTGNEQFF
>-|-|TRBJ1-5|TRBV27
TGTGCCAGCAGTCCATGGATAGATCAGCCCCAGCATTTT
CASSPWIDQPQHF
>-|-|TRBJ1-2|TRBV19
TGTGCCAGTAGTTGGCAGGGGTTACACTATGGCTACACCTTC
CASSWQGLHYGYTF
>few|-|TRBJ2-3|TRBV20-1
TGCAGCGAATTTTTCGGGGGGCGGACAGATACGCAGTATTTT
CSEFFGGRTDTQYF
>few|-|TRBJ1-5|TRBV12-3/TRBV12-4
TGTGCCAGCAGTTTAGGGTTGAGTCAGCCCCAGCATTTT
CASSLGLSQPQHF
>many|TRBD2|TRBJ2-3|TRBV6-5
TGTGCCAGCAGTTACTCCGGACTAGCAGCCTACCCAGATACGCAGTATTTT
CASSYSGLAAYPDTQYF
>many|-|TRBJ1-5|TRBV3-1
TGTGCCAGCAGCCCCCAAGGGACGGAATTACATAGCAATCAGCCCCAGCATTTT
CASSPQGTELHSNQPQHF
>many|TRBD1|TRBJ2-6|TRBV6-1
TGTGCCAGCAGTGAAAGGGACAGGGTCTACTCTGGGGCCAACGTCCTGACTTTC
CASSERDRVYSGANVLTF
>few|-|TRBJ1-1|TRBV7-8
TGTGCCAGCAGCCCGGGGAGGTTCACTGAAGCTTTCTTT
CASSPGRFTEAFF
>-|-|TRBJ1-5|TRBV28
TGTGCCAGCAGTTTCAGCAGGGGAGGGCAGCCCCAGCATTTT
CASSFSRGGQPQHF
>few|-|TRBJ1-3|TRBV7-6
TGTGCCAGCAGCTCCACCAAGGGGGGACCGATCCTTTCTGGAAACACCATATATTTT
CASSSTKGGPILSGNTIYF
>-|-|TRBJ2-2|TRBV20-1
TGCAGTGCTAGAGAGGGGGGCTCGAGCACCGGGGAGCTGTTTTTT
CSAREGGSSTGELFF
>-|-|TRBJ2-6|TRBV12-3/TRBV12-4
TGTGCCAGCAGTTTATTCCCCTGGCGGAAGCTTACTGGGGCCAACGTCCTGACTTTC
CASSLFPWRKLTGANVLTF
>-|-|TRBJ2-7|TRBV9
TGTGCCAGCAGCCCAGGGCGTTCAGGGGCCTCCTACGAGCAGTACTTC
CASSPGRSGASYEQYF
>many|TRBD1|TRBJ1-1|TRBV7-8
TGTGCCAGCAGCTTGGACAGGGGAGTAACTGAAGCTTTCTTT
CASSLDRGVTEAFF
>many|TRBD1|TRBJ2-1|TRBV7-9
TGTGCCAGCAGCACCCGGGACAGGGGGGGCAATGAGCAGTTCTTC
CASSTRDRGGNEQFF
>few|TRBD2|TRBJ2-3|TRBV12-3/TRBV12-4
TGTGCCAGCATCGATGGGACTAGCGGGAACACAGATACGCAGTATTTT
CASIDGTSGNTDTQYF
>few|-|TRBJ2-1|TRBV15
TGTGCCACCAGCCCCCCGGGGGGCGATGAGCAGTTCTTC
CATSPPGGDEQFF
>-|-|TRBJ1-4|TRBV27
TGTGCCAGCAGTTTATCACAGGGAGATGCAACTAATGAAAAACTGTTTTTT
CASSLSQGDATNEKLFF
>few|TRBD1|TRBJ2-7|TRBV27
TGTGCCAGCAGTCAAACAGGGGCACGGGAGCAGTACTTC
CASSQTGAREQYF
>-|-|TRBJ2-1|TRBV27
TGTGCCAGCAGTTGGAGCGGCAGCTCCTACAATGAGCAGTTCTTC
CASSWSGSSYNEQFF
>-|-|TRBJ1-1|TRBV12-3/TRBV12-4
TGTGCCAGCAGATATAAGGGGGGAACTGAAGCTTTCTTT
CASRYKGGTEAFF
>-|TRBD2|TRBJ2-3|TRBV20-1
TGCAGTGCTAATAGCGGGGGATTGGATACGCAGTATTTT
CSANSGGLDTQYF
>few|TRBD2|TRBJ2-2|TRBV27
TGTGCCAGCAGGGGGGAGGGAGCGAACACCGGGGAGCTGTTTTTT
CASRGEGANTGELFF
>many|-|TRBJ2-3|TRBV7-6
TGTGCCAGCAGCCGGGACCACACAGATACGCAGTATTTT
CASSRDHTDTQYF
>many|-|TRBJ1-1|TRBV7-8
TGTGCCAGCAGCTTAGCTCTTCAGGGGAACCCTGAAGCTTTCTTT
CASSLALQGNPEAFF
>-|-|TRBJ1-5|TRBV15
TGTGCCACCAGCAGAGAAGTTAGTGGGAGCAATCAGCCCCAGCATTTT
CATSREVSGSNQPQHF
>few|TRBD1|TRBJ2-1|TRBV7-9
TGTGCCAGCAGCCCAACCCGTCCGGGACAGGGAAGAAATGAGCAGTTCTTC
CASSPTRPGQGRNEQFF
>many|TRBD1|TRBJ1-5|TRBV27
TGTGCCAGCGGGACAGGGCTATATAGCAATCAGCCCCAGCATTTT
CASGTGLYSNQPQHF